The clone carrying this T cell receptor beta chain was seen a handful of times. What it binds is unknown. The data were obtained in a study of early T cells in non-severe SARS-CoV-2 infection. Separate cDNA molecules each had unique molecular identifiers attached to them. TCRdb reprocessed the 5' RACE reads with MiXCR, giving one entry per CDR3 protein. The sample contains approximately 45,000 distinct CDR3 sequences, around 7% of which appear only once. Broader study findings: Missing private and CD4 specificities, VDJdb matching favored anti-spike CD8 responses.

Germline V CDR1 and CDR2: GTSNPN, SVGIG (reference sequence). There are 14 residues in the CDR3. V lost 0 bases and J 8 bases, leaving 16 bases between the germline ends. The TCR comes from an adult who was a healthcare worker with PCR-confirmed SARS-CoV-2 infection or an uninfected control (not recorded which). The chain couples TRBV30 to TRBJ1-2; weak D call: TRBD1 (5 bases). The sample was whole blood. The CDR3, as DNA: TGTGCCTGGAGTGTACGTCGCAGGGAAACGGGCTACACCTTC. Protein sequence: CAWSVRRRETGYTF.